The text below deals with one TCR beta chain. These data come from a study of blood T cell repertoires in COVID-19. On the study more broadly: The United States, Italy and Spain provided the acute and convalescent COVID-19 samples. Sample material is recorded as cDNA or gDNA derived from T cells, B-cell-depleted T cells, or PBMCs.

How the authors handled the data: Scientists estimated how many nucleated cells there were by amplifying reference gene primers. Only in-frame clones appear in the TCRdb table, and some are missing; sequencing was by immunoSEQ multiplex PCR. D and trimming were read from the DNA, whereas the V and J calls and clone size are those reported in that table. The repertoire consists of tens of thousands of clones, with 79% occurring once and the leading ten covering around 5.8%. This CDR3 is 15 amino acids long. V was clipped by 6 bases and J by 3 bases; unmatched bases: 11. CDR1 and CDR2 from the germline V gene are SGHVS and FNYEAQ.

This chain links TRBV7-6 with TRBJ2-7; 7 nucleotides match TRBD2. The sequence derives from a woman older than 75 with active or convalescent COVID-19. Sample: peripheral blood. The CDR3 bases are TGTGCCAGCAGTTCTACAGCGGGACCCATCTACGAGCAGTACTTC. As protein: CASSSTAGPIYEQYF. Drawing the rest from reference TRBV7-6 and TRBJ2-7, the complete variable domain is GAGVSQSPRYKVTKRGQDVALRCDPISGHVSLYWYRQALGQGPEFLTYFNYEAQQDKSGLPNDRFSAERPEGSISTLTIQRTEQRDSAMYRCASSSTAGPIYEQYFGPGTRLTVT.